This TCR beta chain was captured by sequencing in a study of blood T cell repertoires in COVID-19. On the study more broadly: Italy, Spain and the United States were the sources of the convalescent and acute COVID-19 samples. Sources were T cells, B-cell-depleted T cells, or PBMCs; the material itself was cDNA or gDNA.

V was shortened by 4 bases and J by 6 bases, with 12 bases between the two germline ends. The CDR3 is made up of 13 amino acids. CDR1 and CDR2 from the germline V gene are LNHDA and SQIVND (reference sequence). Source study methods: Reference gene primers were amplified, and this amplification served to estimate nucleated cell counts. Assay: immunoSEQ multiplex PCR; the TCRdb copy retains only in-frame clones and omits some. D and trimming come from the DNA, and the V and J calls and clone size come from that table. The table lists more than 150,000 clones, around 90% of them singletons. V usage is TRBV19 and J usage is TRBJ1-2; weak D call: TRBD1 (6 bases). The TCR comes from a man in his forties with acute or convalescent COVID-19. Sequenced: peripheral blood. For the CDR3, the DNA is TGTGCCAGTAGTACCCCGGACAGCCATGGCTACACCTTC. Translating it yields CASSTPDSHGYTF.